Following are 31 T cell receptor beta chains from one sample sequenced in a study of PD-1 blockade in classical Hodgkin lymphoma. The repertoire was sequenced with immunoSEQ multiplex PCR; TCRdb's copy has only in-frame clones and lacks some. The repertoire holds around 4,400 clones, with more than 60% as singletons. With no exception, relapse followed autologous stem cell transplantation in all patients, and brentuximab vedotin exposure varied. After PBMCs were thawed, their CD8+ T cells were isolated by magnetic negative selection. The sequencing here drew on CD8+ T cells from blood, taken at baseline. Receptor source: a human donor with classical Hodgkin lymphoma.

The chain couples TRBV27 to TRBJ2-5; D call uncertain. The DNA end is a closer match to TRBJ2-7, so the J assignment may be wrong. CDR1 is MNHEY, CDR2 SMNVEV, per germline (reference sequence). The CDR3 is 13 amino acids. CDR3 nucleotide sequence: TGTGCCAGCAGTTTAACAGCTTCCTACGAGCAGTACTTC. It codes for CASSLTASYEQYF.

The V and J genes are TRBV14 and TRBJ2-7; 8 nucleotides align to TRBD2. V gave up 2 bases and J gave up 2 bases; unmatched junction bases: 8. Germline V lookup: CDR1 SGHDN, CDR2 FVKESK. The CDR3 runs to 16 residues. The CDR3, as DNA: TGTGCCAGCAGCCAATCTCAGACTAGCGCCACCTACGAGCAGTACTTC. It yields the protein CASSQSQTSATYEQYF.

The chain couples TRBV29-1 to TRBJ2-3; D may be TRBD2 (5 bases). Trimming stripped 7 bases from V and 2 bases from J, with 10 bases between. This CDR3 contains 12 residues. Germline lookup yields CDR1 SQVTM and CDR2 ANQGSEA. The DNA of the CDR3 is TGCAGCGGCCGGGAAATCACAGATACGCAGTATTTT. Translating gives CSGREITDTQYF.

This chain links TRBV5-6 with TRBJ2-2; 10 bases align to TRBD2. CDR1 and CDR2 from the germline V gene are SGHDT and YYEEEE. The CDR3 is 16 residues long. Trimming cost V 4 bases and J 6 bases; bases outside gene matches: 9. The CDR3 sequence: CASSPPVAGGSGELFF. The CDR3 DNA is TGTGCCAGCAGCCCCCCGGTAGCGGGGGGCTCCGGGGAGCTGTTTTTT.

The V call is TRBV30, the J call TRBJ2-4, with D hard to call. Trimming cost V 2 bases and J 0 bases, with 11 bases left between them. The CDR3 is 15 residues long. Looked up from germline, CDR1 is GTSNPN and CDR2 is SVGIG (reference sequence). The CDR3 here is CAWSSGNLAKNIQYF. DNA of the CDR3: TGTGCCTGGAGTAGTGGCAACCTAGCCAAAAACATTCAGTACTTC.

The rearrangement links TRBV19 to TRBJ1-1; D not certain. Trimming pared 3 bases from V and 0 bases from J, leaving 8 bases between. CDR1 LNHDA and CDR2 SQIVND come from the germline V gene (reference sequence). The CDR3 contains 14 residues. The CDR3 reads CASSILGMNTEAFF. CDR3 sequence (DNA): TGTGCCAGTAGTATCCTGGGAATGAACACTGAAGCTTTCTTT.

This clone was found once. The chain uses TRBV19 and TRBJ2-7; D is undetermined. CDR1 is LNHDA, CDR2 SQIVND, per germline (reference sequence). Trimming cost V 6 bases and J 0 bases, with 9 bases left between them. CDR3 length: 13 amino acids. CDR3 protein: CASRGSGSYEQYF. CDR3 DNA: TGTGCCAGTAGGGGATCCGGCTCCTACGAGCAGTACTTC. Complete variable domain (other parts from reference TRBV19 and TRBJ2-7): DGGITQSPKYLFRKEGQNVTLSCEQNLNHDAMYWYRQDPGQGLRLIYYSQIVNDFQKGDIAEGYSVSREKKESFPLTVTSAQKNPTAFYLCASRGSGSYEQYFGPGTRLTVT.

V is TRBV9 and J is TRBJ2-5, with 8 positions matching TRBD2. The germline V gene has CDR1 SGDLS and CDR2 YYNGEE. The V gene end was trimmed by 0 bases and the J gene end by 1 base; junction bases not matched to a gene: 2. The CDR3 contains 15 residues. The CDR3 coding sequence is TGTGCCAGCAGCGTAGCGGCGGGGGGCCAAGAGACCCAGTACTTC. Translation: CASSVAAGGQETQYF.

This rearrangement joins TRBV7-8 to TRBJ1-2, with D possibly being TRBD1 (6 bases). This CDR3 spans 14 amino acids. V lost 2 bases to trimming and J lost 4 bases, with 11 bases between them. The germline V gene has CDR1 SGHVS and CDR2 FQNEAQ. CDR3 loop: CASSLWGASYGYTF. CDR3 coding DNA: TGTGCCAGCAGCTTATGGGGGGCTTCCTATGGCTACACCTTC.

Only a few counts were recorded for this clone. J is TRBJ1-2 and V is TRBV4-3; D remains unclear. Trimming removed 0 bases at V and 4 bases at J, with 12 bases between. The CDR3 is 15 residues long. The germline V gene has CDR1 LGHNA and CDR2 YSLEER. The CDR3 sequence: CASSQDRGVGYGYTF. The CDR3 DNA reads as TGCGCCAGCAGCCAAGATCGTGGGGTTGGCTATGGCTACACCTTC.

The table lists this clone with a few counts. V usage is TRBV9 and J usage is TRBJ1-1; unclear D gene. The V gene's germline CDR1 is SGDLS and CDR2 YYNGEE. Between the trimmed V and J ends, which lost 5 bases and 7 bases, there was a span of 9 bases. The CDR3 has 11 amino acids. The CDR3 DNA sequence: TGTGCCAGCAGTGCTGGGATTGAAGCTTTCTTT. Encoded protein: CASSAGIEAFF.

The chain has TRBV10-2 and TRBJ2-7; 10 nucleotides align to TRBD2. CDR1 WSHSY and CDR2 SAAADI come from the germline V gene. The CDR3 is 14 amino acids. With V trimmed by 4 bases and J by 2 bases, 2 bases remained unmatched. The CDR3 spells CASSVGLAAYEQYF. The CDR3 region has the DNA TGCGCCAGCAGTGTTGGACTAGCGGCCTACGAGCAGTACTTC.

This chain uses TRBV19 with TRBJ2-3; D possibly corresponds to TRBD2 (6 bases). The germline CDR1 and CDR2 sequences are LNHDA and SQIVND (reference sequence). The CDR3 has 15 amino acids. V lost 5 bases and J lost 1, with 13 bases in between. The CDR3 loop is CASSQVEGRTDTQYF. The CDR3 region has the DNA TGTGCCAGTAGTCAGGTGGAGGGGCGCACAGATACGCAGTATTTT.

This chain connects TRBV27 to TRBJ1-3; D is unclear. Germline V gene sequence: CDR1 MNHEY, CDR2 SMNVEV (reference sequence). This CDR3 is built from 13 residues. Trimming stripped 0 bases from V and 4 bases from J, with 4 bases between. The CDR3 region is CASSLSYGNTIYF. Here the CDR3 DNA reads TGTGCCAGCAGTTTATCATACGGAAACACCATATATTTT.

The chain combines TRBV19 with TRBJ1-6, with D possibly TRBD1 on 6 matching bases. The germline gives CDR1 LNHDA, CDR2 SQIVND (reference sequence). V was trimmed by 5 bases and J by 7 bases, leaving 15 bases between them. The CDR3 contains 15 residues. The CDR3 DNA is TGTGCCAGTAGTCACCGGGGGGCTTCGAATTCACCCCTCCACTTT. Translated: CASSHRGASNSPLHF.

This chain links TRBV21-1 with TRBJ1-5; the D call in the table, TRBD1, was not verified against the DNA. TRBV21-1 has pseudogene status. This CDR3 region has 21 residues. CDR3 in DNA: TGTGCCAGCAGCAAAGTAACCTCTAGGGACAGGCAACTTTGTAGCAATCAGCCCCAGCATTTT. Its translation: CASSKVTSRDRQLCSNQPQHF.

This chain links TRBV4-3 with TRBJ2-1, with D perhaps matching TRBD2 (6 bases). CDR3 length: 17 residues. Trimming took off 0 bases at V and 0 bases at J, with 12 bases between the two ends. CDR1 is LGHNA and CDR2 is YSLEER in the germline V gene. The CDR3 reads CASSQELAGSSYNEQFF. The CDR3 DNA reads TGCGCCAGCAGCCAAGAACTCGCGGGAAGCTCCTACAATGAGCAGTTCTTC.

The rearrangement uses TRBV30 and TRBJ1-6; a weak D match, TRBD1 (5 bases). The length of the CDR3 is 16 residues. CDR1 is GTSNPN and CDR2 is SVGIG in the germline V gene (reference sequence). Trimming took 0 bases from V and 0 from J, leaving 9 bases between them. The CDR3 DNA is TGTGCCTGGAGTGTTAGACAGAGCTCCTATAATTCACCCCTCCACTTT. Protein product: CAWSVRQSSYNSPLHF.

This clone has only one observation. The chain recombines TRBV5-6 with TRBJ1-6, with D hard to call. The CDR3 extends over 19 amino acids. The germline gives CDR1 SGHDT, CDR2 YYEEEE. Trimming removed 4 bases from V and 2 bases from J, with 22 bases in between. CDR3 nucleotide sequence: TGTGCCAGCAGCCCGTCAGACGGAATACACCCCGCCTATAATTCACCCCTCCACTTT. It codes for CASSPSDGIHPAYNSPLHF.

The chain carries TRBV6-4 and TRBJ2-7; D call uncertain. This CDR3 spans 13 amino acids. V was trimmed by 5 bases and J by 2 bases, leaving 10 bases between them. Per germline, CDR1 MRHNA and CDR2 SNTAGT. The CDR3 DNA follows: TGTGCCAGCAGTATCGGGCCGACCTACGAGCAGTACTTC. It specifies CASSIGPTYEQYF.

This chain connects TRBV15 to TRBJ2-5, with TRBD1 matching over 7 bases. This CDR3 comprises 14 residues. Germline V gene sequence: CDR1 LNHNV, CDR2 YYDKDF (reference sequence). The V segment lost 1 base and the J segment 2 bases; nucleotides outside the gene matches: 1. The CDR3 here is CATSRVTGQETQYF. The DNA of the CDR3 is TGTGCCACCAGCAGAGTGACAGGGCAAGAGACCCAGTACTTC.

The chain employs TRBV7-8 and TRBJ2-6; possible D gene TRBD1, 5 bases. V lost 3 bases and J lost 4, with 13 bases in between. The CDR3 loop spans 16 amino acids. Germline V gene sequence: CDR1 SGHVS, CDR2 FQNEAQ. As DNA, the CDR3 is TGTGCCAGCAGCTTTTATGGACAAGGCGGGGCCAACGTCCTGACTTTC. Translated, it gives CASSFYGQGGANVLTF.

The V call is TRBV5-8, the J call TRBJ1-2; TRBD1 matches at 7 bases. V lost 2 bases, J lost 6 bases, and 16 bases stayed unmatched. Germline CDR1 reads SGHTS; CDR2 reads YDEGEE. This CDR3 has 17 amino acids. The CDR3 sequence is CASSFLFGTAVVDGYTF. As DNA, the CDR3 is TGTGCCAGCAGCTTCCTTTTCGGGACAGCAGTAGTTGATGGCTACACCTTC.

V is TRBV7-9 and J is TRBJ2-7; D perhaps matches TRBD2 (6 bases). This CDR3 contains 15 residues. Germline V CDR1 and CDR2: SEHNR, FQNEAQ (reference sequence). V was trimmed by 9 bases and J by 0 bases, leaving 18 bases between them. In nucleotides, the CDR3 is TGTGCCAGGGTGGGGGGACCCGGGGTCTCCTACGAGCAGTACTTC. Amino acid sequence: CARVGGPGVSYEQYF.

The chain combines TRBV27 with TRBJ1-1; 8 bases map to TRBD1. In germline, CDR1 is MNHEY, CDR2 SMNVEV (reference sequence). V was clipped by 5 bases and J by 8 bases; unmatched bases: 4. This CDR3 has 12 amino acids. CDR3 sequence: CASSPDRVEAFF. CDR3 nucleotide sequence: TGTGCCAGCAGTCCGGACAGGGTAGAAGCTTTCTTT.

The chain uses TRBV7-6 and TRBJ1-1; D uncertain. This CDR3 has 14 amino acids. CDR1 and CDR2 (germline): SGHVS, FNYEAQ. The V end lost 1 base, the J end lost 5 bases, and 11 bases lay between the germline ends. CDR3 residues: CASSLEAGGTEAFF. Here the CDR3 DNA reads TGTGCCAGCAGCTTAGAAGCAGGAGGGACTGAAGCTTTCTTT. The whole variable domain, filled in from reference TRBV7-6 and TRBJ1-1, reads GAGVSQSPRYKVTKRGQDVALRCDPISGHVSLYWYRQALGQGPEFLTYFNYEAQQDKSGLPNDRFSAERPEGSISTLTIQRTEQRDSAMYRCASSLEAGGTEAFFGQGTRLTVV.

V and J are TRBV6-5 and TRBJ1-3, with TRBD1 matching over 7 bases. The J segment lost 4 bases and the V segment lost 6 bases, leaving 0 bases of the junction unmatched. Germline CDR1 reads MNHEY; CDR2 reads SVGAGI. The CDR3 is 12 residues long. CDR3 sequence reads: CASRDRGNTIYF. The CDR3 nucleotides read TGTGCCAGCAGGGACAGGGGAAACACCATATATTTT.

This clone was seen a handful of times. This rearrangement joins TRBV19 to TRBJ1-2; tentatively, D is TRBD1 (6 bases). V lost 9 bases and J 4 bases, leaving 12 bases between the germline ends. The CDR3 spans 12 residues. CDR1 is LNHDA, CDR2 SQIVND, per germline (reference sequence). For the CDR3, the DNA is TGTGCCAGCGGGGCAGGGGTCTATGGCTACACCTTC. Its protein product is CASGAGVYGYTF.

V usage is TRBV28 and J usage is TRBJ2-1; 13 positions agree with TRBD2. V shed 8 bases and J 3 bases; nucleotides not matched to a gene: 19. CDR3 size: 20 residues. Germline lookup yields CDR1 MDHEN and CDR2 SYDVKM. CDR3: CASSRDRGLRLAGGYNEQFF. CDR3 DNA sequence: TGTGCCAGCTCCCGGGACAGGGGTCTGCGACTAGCGGGGGGCTACAATGAGCAGTTCTTC. Complete variable domain (other parts from reference TRBV28 and TRBJ2-1): DVKVTQSSRYLVKRTGEKVFLECVQDMDHENMFWYRQDPGLGLRLIYFSYDVKMKEKGDIPEGYSVSREKKERFSLILESASTNQTSMYLCASSRDRGLRLAGGYNEQFFGPGTRLTVL.

The V and J genes are TRBV7-9 and TRBJ1-1; D is ambiguous. Between the trimmed V and J ends, which lost 2 bases and 0 bases, there was a span of 4 bases. Germline CDR1 is SEHNR and CDR2 is FQNEAQ (reference sequence). The CDR3 consists of 13 residues. The CDR3 DNA reads as TGTGCCAGCAGCTTAACCTTGAACACTGAAGCTTTCTTT. This sequence encodes CASSLTLNTEAFF.

The chain employs TRBV6-1 and TRBJ1-5; unclear D gene. The V gene's germline CDR1 is MNHNS and CDR2 SASEGT. This CDR3 spans 15 amino acids. Trimming removed 2 bases at V and 3 bases at J, with 11 bases between. The CDR3 DNA follows: TGTGCCAGCAGTGAATGGCGGTGGCACAATCAGCCCCAGCATTTT. Protein product: CASSEWRWHNQPQHF.